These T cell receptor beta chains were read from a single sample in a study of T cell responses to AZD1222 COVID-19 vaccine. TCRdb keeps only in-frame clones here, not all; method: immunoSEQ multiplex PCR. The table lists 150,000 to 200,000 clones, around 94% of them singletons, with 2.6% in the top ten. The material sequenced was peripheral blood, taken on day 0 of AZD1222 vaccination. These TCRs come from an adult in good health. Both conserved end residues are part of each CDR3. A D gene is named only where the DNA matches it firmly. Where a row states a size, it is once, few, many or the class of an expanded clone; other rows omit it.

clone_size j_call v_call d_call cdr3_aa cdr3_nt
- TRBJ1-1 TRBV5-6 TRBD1 CASSGDSWGQAFF TGTGCCAGCAGCGGGGACAGTTGGGGGCAAGCTTTCTTT
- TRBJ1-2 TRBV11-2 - CASSLVGSLQTF TGTGCCAGCAGCTTAGTAGGCAGCTTACAGACCTTC
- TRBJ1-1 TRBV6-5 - CASSYLGSEAFF TGTGCCAGCAGTTACTTAGGGAGTGAAGCTTTCTTT
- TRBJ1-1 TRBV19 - CASSIRSGAAFF TGTGCCAGTAGTATTAGGTCCGGGGCTGCTTTCTTT
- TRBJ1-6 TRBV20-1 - CSASWGREPLHF TGCAGTGCTAGTTGGGGTAGGGAACCCCTCCACTTT
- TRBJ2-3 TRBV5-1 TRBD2 CASSRTSGVDTQYF TGCGCCAGCAGTCGGACTAGCGGGGTAGATACGCAGTATTTT
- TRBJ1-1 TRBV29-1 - CSVEGRLNTEAFF TGCAGCGTTGAAGGACGGTTGAACACTGAAGCTTTCTTT
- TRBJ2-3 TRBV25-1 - CASSESGQSQYF TGTGCCAGCAGTGAATCAGGACAGTCGCAGTATTTT
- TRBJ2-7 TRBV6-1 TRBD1 CASSEDRGSRYEQYF TGTGCCAGCAGTGAGGACAGGGGTTCCCGCTACGAGCAGTACTTC
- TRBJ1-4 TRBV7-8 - CASSWTDQGKEKLFF TGTGCCAGCAGCTGGACAGATCAGGGAAAAGAAAAACTGTTTTTT
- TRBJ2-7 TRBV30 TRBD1 CAWRKQGAREQYF TGTGCCTGGAGAAAACAGGGGGCTAGGGAGCAGTACTTC
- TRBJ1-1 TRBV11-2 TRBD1 CASSPGQGTTEAFF TGTGCCAGCAGCCCTGGACAGGGGACCACTGAAGCTTTCTTT
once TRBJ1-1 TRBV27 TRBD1 CASRLTGGGTEAFF TGTGCCAGCAGGTTAACAGGGGGCGGCACTGAAGCTTTCTTT
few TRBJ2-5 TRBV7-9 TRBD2 CASSLGVAGGETQYF TGTGCCAGCAGCTTAGGGGTAGCGGGAGGAGAGACCCAGTACTTC
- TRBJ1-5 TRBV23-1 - CASILTGGQPQHF TGCGCCAGCATCCTAACGGGGGGACAGCCCCAGCATTTT
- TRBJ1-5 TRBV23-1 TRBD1 CASSLGLGQGGYSNQPQHF TGCGCCAGCAGTCTCGGGCTCGGACAGGGTGGATATAGCAATCAGCCCCAGCATTTT
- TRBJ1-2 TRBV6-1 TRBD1 CASSEAGQGAGGGYTF TGTGCCAGCAGTGAAGCGGGCCAGGGGGCTGGCGGGGGCTACACCTTC
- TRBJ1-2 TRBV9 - CASSVESRGPDDGYTF TGTGCCAGCAGCGTAGAGAGTAGGGGACCGGATGATGGCTACACCTTC
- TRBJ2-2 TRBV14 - CASSHFRSRDTGELFF TGTGCCAGCAGCCACTTCCGGAGCCGTGACACCGGGGAGCTGTTTTTT
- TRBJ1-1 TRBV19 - CASSIGVAGKNTEAFF TGTGCCAGTAGTATTGGGGTGGCCGGGAAGAACACTGAAGCTTTCTTT
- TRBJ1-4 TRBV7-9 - CASSQSGRELFF TGTGCCAGCAGCCAATCGGGGAGGGAACTGTTTTTT
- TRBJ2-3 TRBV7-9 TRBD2 CASSLRRLARPDTQYF TGTGCCAGCAGCTTAAGGAGACTAGCTCGCCCAGATACGCAGTATTTT
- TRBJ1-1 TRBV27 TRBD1 CASSLSTAGGTEAFF TGTGCCAGCAGTTTATCGACTGCAGGGGGCACTGAAGCTTTCTTT
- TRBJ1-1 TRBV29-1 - CSVVVTNTEAFF TGCAGCGTTGTGGTGACGAACACTGAAGCTTTCTTT
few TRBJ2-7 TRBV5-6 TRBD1 CASSLGQGSYEQYF TGTGCCAGCAGCTTGGGACAGGGTTCCTACGAGCAGTACTTC
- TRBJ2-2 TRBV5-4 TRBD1 CASSGQGANTGELFF TGTGCCAGCAGCGGACAGGGGGCTAACACCGGGGAGCTGTTTTTT
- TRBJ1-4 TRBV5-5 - CASSRMEALNEKLFF TGTGCCAGCAGCCGGATGGAGGCTCTAAATGAAAAACTGTTTTTT
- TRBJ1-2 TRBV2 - CASSGPPSNGYTF TGTGCCAGCAGTGGGCCCCCAAGTAATGGCTACACCTTC
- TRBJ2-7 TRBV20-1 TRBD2 CSASLAGGGYEQYF TGCAGTGCTAGTCTGGCGGGAGGAGGTTACGAGCAGTACTTC
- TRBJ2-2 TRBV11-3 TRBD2 CASSSGTRSTGELFF TGTGCCAGCAGCTCTGGGACTAGGTCCACCGGGGAGCTGTTTTTT
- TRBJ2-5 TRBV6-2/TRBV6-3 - CASSYSGGQETQYF TGTGCCAGCAGTTACTCTGGAGGTCAAGAGACCCAGTACTTC
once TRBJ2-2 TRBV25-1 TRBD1 CASRDRYTGELFF TGTGCCAGTCGGGACAGGTACACCGGGGAGCTGTTTTTT
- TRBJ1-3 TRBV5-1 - CASSLRSGPTGNTIYF TGCGCCAGCAGCTTGAGAAGCGGTCCCACTGGAAACACCATATATTTT
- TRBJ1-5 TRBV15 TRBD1 CATTAGQAFNQPQHF TGTGCCACCACGGCGGGACAGGCATTCAATCAGCCCCAGCATTTT
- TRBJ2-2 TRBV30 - CAWSRGSDTGELFF TGTGCCTGGAGTCGAGGGAGCGACACCGGGGAGCTGTTTTTT
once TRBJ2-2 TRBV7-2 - CASRGQSFTGELFF TGTGCCAGCCGAGGACAGAGCTTCACCGGGGAGCTGTTTTTT
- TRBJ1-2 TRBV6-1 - CASSERIMSAYGYTF TGTGCCAGCAGTGAACGGATTATGAGTGCCTATGGCTACACCTTC
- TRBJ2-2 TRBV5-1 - CASSLSPGVGTGELFF TGCGCCAGCAGCTTGTCCCCGGGCGTGGGCACCGGGGAGCTGTTTTTT
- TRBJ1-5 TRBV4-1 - CASSQVAGARHF TGCGCCAGCAGCCAAGTCGCGGGGGCGAGGCATTTT
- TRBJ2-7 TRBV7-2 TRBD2 CASSLLRGSSYEQYF TGTGCCAGCAGCTTGCTTCGCGGGAGCTCCTACGAGCAGTACTTC
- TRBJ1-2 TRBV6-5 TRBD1 CASSPRQGEVVGYTF TGTGCCAGCAGTCCCCGACAGGGGGAGGTGGTGGGCTACACCTTC
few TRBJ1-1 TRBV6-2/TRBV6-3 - CASSYPPTEAFF TGTGCCAGCAGTTACCCCCCCACTGAAGCTTTCTTT
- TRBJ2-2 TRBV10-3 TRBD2 CAISSQLAGGPITGELFF TGTGCCATCAGCTCCCAACTAGCGGGAGGCCCAATCACCGGGGAGCTGTTTTTT
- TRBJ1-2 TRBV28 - CASSGRQETNYGYTF TGTGCCAGCAGTGGGAGACAGGAGACGAACTATGGCTACACCTTC
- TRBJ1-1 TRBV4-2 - CASSQVGNTEAFF TGTGCCAGCAGCCAAGTGGGTAACACTGAAGCTTTCTTT
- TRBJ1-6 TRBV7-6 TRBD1 CASSSSTGLNSPLHF TGTGCCAGCAGCTCATCGACAGGGTTAAATTCACCCCTCCACTTT
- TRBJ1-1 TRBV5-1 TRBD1 CASSVGQDTEAFF TGCGCCAGCAGCGTAGGACAGGACACTGAAGCTTTCTTT
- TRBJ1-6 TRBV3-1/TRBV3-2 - CASSQAGRISYNSPLHF TGTGCCAGCAGCCAAGCGGGCAGGATCTCCTATAATTCACCCCTCCACTTT
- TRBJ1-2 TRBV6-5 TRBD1 CASSYAISGGAYGYTF TGTGCCAGCAGTTACGCTATTTCAGGGGGGGCCTATGGCTACACCTTC